This TCR beta chain was retrieved from a study of T cells in Graves' hyperthyroidism and ophthalmopathy. Amplified regions were TCR beta CDR3 sequences from RNA transcripts. Initially, a first-round RT-PCR of the TCR CDR3 employed the HTBI primer set. TCRdb analysed the multiplex PCR reads with MiXCR anew, one entry per CDR3 protein. The sample lists around 620,000 distinct CDR3 sequences; around 16% were seen once. Trimming cost V 4 bases and J 7 bases, with 17 bases left between them. The CDR3 is 15 amino acids. Per the germline V gene, CDR1 is SGHTA and CDR2 is FQGTGA. Ten or more counts support this clonotype.

The sequenced sample consisted of blood. The clonotype was recovered from a woman younger than 45 with Graves' hyperthyroidism. V is TRBV7-3 and J is TRBJ2-1; a weak D match, TRBD2 (6 bases). In nucleotides, the CDR3 is TGTGCCAGCAGCTCTGTCGCGGGATATGTGAATGAGCAGTTCTTC. This gives the protein CASSSVAGYVNEQFF. Variable domain in full (rest from reference TRBV7-3 and TRBJ2-1): GAGVSQTPSNKVTEKGKYVELRCDPISGHTALYWYRQSLGQGPEFLIYFQGTGAADDSGLPNDRFFAVRPEGSVSTLKIQRTERGDSAVYLCASSSVAGYVNEQFFGPGTRLTVL.